This T cell receptor (beta chain) was captured by sequencing in a study of CD8 T cells in ankylosing spondylitis (dated by TCRdb to the late 2010s). Some background on the complete study: The study profiled T cell receptor beta repertoires in healthy donors and ankylosing spondylitis patients to find disease-linked TCR variants. In total, the full study cohort was made up of approximately 99 healthy donors and 25 ankylosing spondylitis patients. Peripheral blood was sampled, and synovial fluid was also collected from ankylosing spondylitis patients.

Broad study findings and their caveats: Blood from ankylosing spondylitis patients appeared to be characterized by a TCR beta motif made up of several highly homologous amino acid variants. Some of the motif variants had been reported before in the synovial fluid and blood of reactive arthritis patients, a finding that suggests common disease-initiation mechanisms. A CD8+ phenotype was shown by the disease-linked clones, which were found at relatively low frequencies in peripheral blood. According to the report, matched synovial fluid samples from ankylosing spondylitis patients were significantly enriched for the disease-linked clones.

TCRdb lists the instrument as Illumina HiSeq 2500. Quantitative 5'-RACE with molecular barcodes was the method used to prepare the TCR beta libraries. From the authors' description of their analysis: Disease-linked TCR variants were identified with a new computational method built on a probabilistic model of VDJ rearrangement. Using fastp trimming at Q25 and MiXCR clonotype assembly, TCRdb reanalyzed the public sequencing data and kept in-frame beta chains. Every distinct CDR3 protein forms one entry, paired with its most common genes and DNA. Clone size and V and J calls follow TCRdb, not the original study. Within this sample are approximately 400,000 distinct CDR3 sequences, with about 15% of them counted one time only. 1% of the sample is taken by the ten largest. Points on this clonotype: The antigen it recognizes is unknown. The sample holds no much larger clone one base away, and base qualities are not on file.

CDR1 SGHRS and CDR2 YFSETQ are derived from the germline V gene. Including the terminal cysteine and phenylalanine, the CDR3 comprises 13 residues. Solely the CDR3 DNA is kept, with 39 bases framed from the first base. The germline ends are 8 bases apart after V is trimmed by 4 bases and J by 0 bases. Recombination connected TRBV5-1 to TRBJ2-7, with TRBD1 perhaps the D gene, on 6 matching bases. This sequence was found in a male donor with ankylosing spondylitis. Sequencing was carried out using blood, either unsorted or a sorted T cell fraction (not recorded which). Here the CDR3 is given as CASSARGSYEQYF. DNA sequence: TGCGCCAGCAGCGCCAGGGGCTCCTACGAGCAGTACTTC.